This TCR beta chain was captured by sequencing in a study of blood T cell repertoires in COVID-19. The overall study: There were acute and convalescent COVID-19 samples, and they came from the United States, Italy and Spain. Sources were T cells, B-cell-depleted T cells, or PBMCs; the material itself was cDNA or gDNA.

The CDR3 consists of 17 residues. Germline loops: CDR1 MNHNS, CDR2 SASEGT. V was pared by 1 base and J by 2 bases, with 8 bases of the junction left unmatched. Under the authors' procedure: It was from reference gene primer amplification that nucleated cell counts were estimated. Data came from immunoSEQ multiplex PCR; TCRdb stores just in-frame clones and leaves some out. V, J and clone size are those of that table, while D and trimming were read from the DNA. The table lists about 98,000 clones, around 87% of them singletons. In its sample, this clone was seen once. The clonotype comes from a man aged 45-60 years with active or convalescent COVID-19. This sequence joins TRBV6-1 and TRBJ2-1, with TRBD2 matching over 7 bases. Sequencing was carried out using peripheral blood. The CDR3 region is CASSEGVWGGTYNEQFF. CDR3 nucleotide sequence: TGTGCCAGCAGTGAAGGGGTTTGGGGGGGAACCTACAATGAGCAGTTCTTC.